The clone carrying this TCR delta chain has more than one count but fewer than ten. This sample stems from a study of gamma-delta T cells after stem cell transplantation. TCRdb fed the RT-PCR reads to CATT. The table lists 12,000 to 15,000 delta-chain clones, roughly 30% of them singletons. In germline, CDR1 is TSWWSYY, CDR2 QGS. This CDR3 comprises 16 residues. J gave up 0 bases and V 4 bases, and 6 bases lay outside the gene matches. The sequenced material came from gamma-delta T cells. The sequence derives from a human donor. It is not recorded whose cells these are; they may come from a transplant donor. The rearrangement links TRDV1 to TRDJ1, with 9 positions matching TRDD3. Here the CDR3 DNA reads TGTGCTCTTGGGGGATACTGGGGGACGGACACCGATAAACTCATCTTT. Protein product: CALGGYWGTDTDKLIF.